What follows are 27 T cell receptor beta chains derived from one specimen sequenced in a study of human T cells and chemical hapten exposure. Stated time point: pre-sensitization, week 0. Treatment denoted: therapeutic diphenylcyclopropenone sensitization with weekly scalp DPC. TCRdb processed the RACE reads anew with MiXCR; each CDR3 protein has one entry. The data show around 180,000 distinct CDR3 sequences, approximately 31% seen once. The sample in question was whole blood, obtained in connection with sensitization to the hapten diphenylcyclopropenone (DPC). These receptors all come from a woman aged 30 to 39 with alopecia areata. Some clones in this sample may be carry-over from other donors' samples.

The chain recombines TRBV4-1 with TRBJ2-1, with D unclear. This CDR3 spans 15 amino acids. Per germline, CDR1 MGHRA and CDR2 YSYEKL. The germline V and J ends were trimmed by 1 base and 6 bases, with 13 bases remaining between them. CDR3 in amino acids: CASSQVMARSNEQFF. CDR3 nucleotide sequence: TGCGCCAGCAGCCAAGTAATGGCTAGAAGCAATGAGCAGTTCTTC.

A few counts support this clonotype. This chain joins TRBV28 and TRBJ1-2, with D possibly TRBD1 on 6 matching bases. Trimming removed 8 bases from V and 8 bases from J, with 18 bases in between. Germline CDR1 is MDHEN and CDR2 is SYDVKM. This CDR3 region has 13 residues. The CDR3 nucleotides read TGTGCCAGCTCCCTCCTGGGGGCGGGGGGCTACACCTTC. Translation gives CASSLLGAGGYTF.

The chain recombines TRBV6-2 or TRBV6-3 with TRBJ1-5; D not resolved. This CDR3 is 11 amino acids long. The V gene lost 5 bases and the J gene lost 7 bases, with 6 bases spanning the gap. Per germline, CDR1 MNHEY and CDR2 SVGEGT. This CDR3 is CASSDGQPQHF. CDR3 in DNA: TGTGCCAGCAGTGACGGGCAGCCCCAGCATTTT.

V gene TRBV9 combines with J gene TRBJ2-6; no reliable D call. The CDR3 consists of 15 residues. Germline V gene lookup returns CDR1 SGDLS and CDR2 YYNGEE. The germline V and J ends were trimmed by 1 base and 2 bases, with 7 bases remaining between them. CDR3 nucleotides: TGTGCCAGCAGCGTAAGTGGGCCTGGGGCCAACGTCCTGACTTTC. It encodes CASSVSGPGANVLTF.

The gene calls are TRBV7-9 and TRBJ2-3; D is undetermined. Trimming stripped 0 bases from V and 4 bases from J, with 8 bases between. The germline V gene has CDR1 SEHNR and CDR2 FQNEAQ (reference sequence). The CDR3 loop spans 14 amino acids. The CDR3 loop reads CASSLAKGSDTQYF. CDR3 nucleotides: TGTGCCAGCAGCTTAGCAAAGGGTTCAGATACGCAGTATTTT. Full variable domain (rest looked up from reference TRBV7-9 and TRBJ2-3): DTGVSQNPRHKITKRGQNVTFRCDPISEHNRLYWYRQTLGQGPEFLTYFQNEAQLEKSRLLSDRFSAERPKGSFSTLEIQRTEQGDSAMYLCASSLAKGSDTQYFGPGTRLTVL.

The V and J genes are TRBV7-2 and TRBJ2-3; no clear D. The V and J ends lost 4 bases and 5 bases respectively, with 10 bases between them. The germline V gene has CDR1 SGHTA and CDR2 FQGNSA. The CDR3 consists of 13 residues. In DNA form, the CDR3 reads TGTGCCAGCAGCTACGCACCGATAGATACGCAGTATTTT. It is translated as CASSYAPIDTQYF.

The genes are TRBV20-1 and TRBJ1-5; D may be TRBD1 (6 bases). This CDR3 comprises 15 residues. Germline assignment: CDR1 DFQATT and CDR2 SNEGSKA (reference sequence). With 1 base removed from V and 3 bases from J, the gap between germline ends came to 13 bases. This CDR3 reads CSARGQTGDNQPQHF. CDR3 sequence (DNA): TGCAGTGCTAGAGGGCAGACAGGAGACAATCAGCCCCAGCATTTT.

The table lists this clonotype with a few counts. In nucleotides, the CDR3 is TGCAGTGCTGGGAGCGGGGCTAACTATGGCTACACCTTC. Translating it yields CSAGSGANYGYTF. This chain joins TRBV20-1 and TRBJ1-2, with D unresolved. The CDR3 has 13 amino acids. The germline V gene has CDR1 DFQATT and CDR2 SNEGSKA (reference sequence). V lost 5 bases to trimming and J lost 0 bases, with 10 bases between them.

This clonotype was seen a few times. The chain uses TRBV4-3 and TRBJ1-6; maybe TRBD1 (5 bases). The V end was cut by 3 bases, the J end by 4 bases, with 13 bases between. Germline loops: CDR1 LGHNA, CDR2 YSLEER. The CDR3 has 16 residues. CDR3 protein: CASSQGPGTYNSPLHF. CDR3 nucleotides: TGCGCCAGCAGCCAGGGGCCGGGAACTTATAATTCACCCCTCCACTTT.

The chain couples TRBV7-9 to TRBJ2-7; the D gene is possibly TRBD1 (6 bases). Germline CDR1 is SEHNR and CDR2 is FQNEAQ (reference sequence). The CDR3 is made up of 10 amino acids. The ends were cut back, 11 bases at V and 6 bases at J, with 11 bases in the middle. CDR3 DNA sequence: TGTGCCCTGGGGGCCGGCGAGCAGTACTTC. Translating gives CALGAGEQYF.

At least ten counts were recorded for this clonotype. The chain employs TRBV20-1 and TRBJ2-3; D call uncertain. Germline CDR1 reads DFQATT; CDR2 reads SNEGSKA (reference sequence). Trimming left V 0 bases short and J 2 bases short, with 15 bases between. The CDR3 totals 16 residues. CDR3 in DNA: TGCAGTGCTAGAGACGCAGGACGGGCCAACACAGATACGCAGTATTTT. Its protein is CSARDAGRANTDTQYF.

The chain recombines TRBV7-2 with TRBJ1-2, with D possibly TRBD1 on 6 matching bases. This CDR3 comprises 13 residues. Germline CDR1 and CDR2: SGHTA and FQGNSA. V was pared by 1 base and J by 7 bases, with 10 bases between. For the CDR3, the DNA is TGTGCCAGCAGCTTAGGGGGGGCGTCTGGCTACACCTTC. It codes for CASSLGGASGYTF. The variable domain in full, completed from reference TRBV7-2 and TRBJ1-2, reads GAGVSQSPSNKVTEKGKDVELRCDPISGHTALYWYRQSLGQGLEFLIYFQGNSAPDKSGLPSDRFSAERTGGSVSTLTIQRTQQEDSAVYLCASSLGGASGYTFGSGTRLTVV.

This chain uses TRBV6-6 with TRBJ2-1, with no clear D. The V and J ends lost 4 bases and 2 bases respectively, with 18 bases between them. The CDR3 covers 17 residues. In germline, CDR1 is MNHNY, CDR2 SVGAGI (reference sequence). The DNA of the CDR3 is TGTGCCAGCAGTTCCCTCCCTATTAGAAGGGCCTACAATGAGCAGTTCTTC. Residues: CASSSLPIRRAYNEQFF.

This clonotype was counted a few times. The rearrangement joins TRBV7-9 to TRBJ2-7; 7 bases are shared with TRBD2. This CDR3 has 14 residues. J was trimmed by 5 bases and V by 1 base; bases with no gene match: 5. Germline CDR1 and CDR2: SEHNR and FQNEAQ (reference sequence). This CDR3 reads CASSLGGSVDEQYF. The CDR3 DNA sequence: TGTGCCAGCAGCTTAGGCGGGAGCGTAGACGAGCAGTACTTC.

This clonotype was seen a handful of times. The genes are TRBV6-1 and TRBJ2-7; D is unclear. The V gene lost 4 bases and the J gene lost 4 bases, with 17 bases spanning the gap. The germline CDR1 and CDR2 sequences are MNHNS and SASEGT. There are 15 residues in the CDR3. This CDR3 reads CASSAGHSDQYEQYF. The CDR3, as DNA: TGTGCCAGCAGTGCCGGGCACTCCGACCAATACGAGCAGTACTTC.

The gene calls are TRBV9 and TRBJ2-2; possibly TRBD1 for D (6 bases). Trimming left V 3 bases short and J 6 bases short, with 18 bases between. Germline lookup yields CDR1 SGDLS and CDR2 YYNGEE. This CDR3 has 16 amino acids. This chain's CDR3 is CASSAPLGAAAGELFF. CDR3 bases: TGTGCCAGCAGCGCGCCCTTGGGGGCGGCTGCCGGGGAGCTGTTTTTT.

The chain is built from TRBV20-1 and TRBJ1-6; the match to TRBD1 covers 7 bases. This CDR3 region has 15 residues. CDR1 is DFQATT and CDR2 is SNEGSKA in the germline V gene (reference sequence). With 0 bases clipped from V and 9 bases from J, the junction kept 8 bases outside the gene matches. The CDR3 region is CSARDIRGKGSPLHF. DNA for the CDR3: TGCAGTGCTAGAGATATCAGGGGGAAGGGTTCACCCCTCCACTTT.

This clonotype was seen a few times. The rearrangement uses TRBV29-1 and TRBJ1-2; a possible D gene is TRBD1 (6 bases). CDR3 length: 14 residues. The V gene's germline CDR1 is SQVTM and CDR2 ANQGSEA. V was pared by 4 bases and J by 0 bases, with 12 bases between. The CDR3 DNA is TGCAGCGTTGGAGGACAGAACACTAACTATGGCTACACCTTC. Encoded protein: CSVGGQNTNYGYTF.

The chain has TRBV29-1 and TRBJ1-6, with 7 nucleotides matching TRBD1. The V gene end was trimmed by 6 bases and the J gene end by 9 bases; junction bases not matched to a gene: 8. This CDR3 region has 13 residues. The germline V gene has CDR1 SQVTM and CDR2 ANQGSEA. CDR3 protein: CSVRTGESSPLHF. The CDR3, as DNA: TGCAGCGTCCGTACAGGGGAGAGTTCACCCCTCCACTTT.

This rearrangement joins TRBV19 to TRBJ1-5; 7 bases align to TRBD1. The V gene's germline CDR1 is LNHDA and CDR2 SQIVND (reference sequence). V was clipped by 7 bases and J by 0 bases; unmatched bases: 12. The CDR3 sequence is 17 residues long. CDR3 in amino acids: CASNPARDSDSNQPQHF. The CDR3 nucleotides read TGTGCCAGTAACCCCGCCCGGGACAGCGATAGCAATCAGCCCCAGCATTTT.

The chain couples TRBV12-3 or TRBV12-4 to TRBJ2-5; 7 bases line up with TRBD2. The CDR3 is made up of 15 amino acids. V shed 1 base, J shed 0 bases, and the junction held 2 bases outside the gene matches. CDR3 residues: CASSLGGSNQETQYF. Written as DNA, the CDR3 is TGTGCCAGCAGTTTAGGCGGGAGTAACCAAGAGACCCAGTACTTC.

This clonotype has more than one count but fewer than ten. CDR3: CASSRDFTDTQYF. The CDR3 bases are TGTGCCAGCAGCCGGGACTTCACAGATACGCAGTATTTT. The chain is built from TRBV6-1 and TRBJ2-3; weak D call: TRBD2 (6 bases). V shed 6 bases and J shed 2 bases, with 9 bases lying between them. Germline assignment: CDR1 MNHNS and CDR2 SASEGT. The CDR3 has 13 amino acids.

The gene calls are TRBV7-2 and TRBJ2-1; maybe TRBD2 (5 bases). This CDR3 is 13 amino acids long. The V gene's germline CDR1 is SGHTA and CDR2 FQGNSA. Trimming stripped 8 bases from V and 7 bases from J, with 15 bases between. For the CDR3, the DNA is TGTGCCAGCTCGGACTCTGGACGGAATGAGCAGTTCTTC. It encodes CASSDSGRNEQFF.

The chain links TRBV28 to TRBJ2-3, with TRBD1 matching 8 bases. Per germline, CDR1 MDHEN and CDR2 SYDVKM. The CDR3 runs to 14 residues. Trimming cost V 4 bases and J 2 bases; bases outside gene matches: 2. The CDR3 DNA reads as TGTGCCAGCAGTTCGACAGGGGACACAGATACGCAGTATTTT. It yields the protein CASSSTGDTDTQYF.

The chain uses TRBV18 and TRBJ2-1; a weak D match, TRBD2 (6 bases). Germline CDR1 KGHSH, CDR2 LQKENI. The CDR3 extends over 15 amino acids. With 3 bases removed from V and 7 bases from J, the gap between germline ends came to 16 bases. The CDR3 protein is CASSPTGTGWNEQFF. In nucleotides, the CDR3 is TGTGCCAGCTCACCGACGGGGACTGGATGGAATGAGCAGTTCTTC.

The table lists this clonotype with a few counts. This chain joins TRBV7-2 and TRBJ2-7; TRBD2 might be the D (7 bases). V lost 2 bases to trimming and J lost 2 bases, with 13 bases between them. There are 15 residues in the CDR3. Looked up from germline, CDR1 is SGHTA and CDR2 is FQGNSA. CDR3 amino acids: CASSLRGGQTYEQYF. The CDR3 DNA reads TGTGCCAGCAGCTTAAGGGGGGGACAAACCTACGAGCAGTACTTC.

This clonotype was counted a few times. The chain joins TRBV29-1 to TRBJ2-3, with D perhaps TRBD1 or TRBD2 (7 bases each). Germline CDR1 reads SQVTM; CDR2 reads ANQGSEA. The CDR3 totals 15 residues. Trimming removed 4 bases from V and 2 bases from J, with 16 bases in between. The CDR3 sequence: CSVVSGGQHTDTQYF. The DNA of the CDR3 is TGCAGCGTTGTGTCGGGGGGACAGCACACAGATACGCAGTATTTT.